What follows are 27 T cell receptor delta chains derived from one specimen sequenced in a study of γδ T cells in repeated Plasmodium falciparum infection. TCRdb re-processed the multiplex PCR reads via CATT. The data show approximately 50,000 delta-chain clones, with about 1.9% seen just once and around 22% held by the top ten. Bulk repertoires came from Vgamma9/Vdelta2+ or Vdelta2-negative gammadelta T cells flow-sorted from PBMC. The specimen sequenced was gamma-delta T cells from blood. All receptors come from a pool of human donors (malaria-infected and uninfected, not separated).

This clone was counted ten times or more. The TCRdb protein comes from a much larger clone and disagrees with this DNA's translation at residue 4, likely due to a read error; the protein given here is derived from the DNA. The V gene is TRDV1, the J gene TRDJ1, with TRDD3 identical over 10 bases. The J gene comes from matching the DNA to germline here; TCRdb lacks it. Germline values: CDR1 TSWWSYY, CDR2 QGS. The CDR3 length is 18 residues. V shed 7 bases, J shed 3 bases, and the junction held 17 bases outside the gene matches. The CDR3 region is CALETRFPYWGISDKLIF. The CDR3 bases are TGTGCTCTTGAGACCCGATTCCCGTACTGGGGGATCTCCGATAAACTCATCTTT.

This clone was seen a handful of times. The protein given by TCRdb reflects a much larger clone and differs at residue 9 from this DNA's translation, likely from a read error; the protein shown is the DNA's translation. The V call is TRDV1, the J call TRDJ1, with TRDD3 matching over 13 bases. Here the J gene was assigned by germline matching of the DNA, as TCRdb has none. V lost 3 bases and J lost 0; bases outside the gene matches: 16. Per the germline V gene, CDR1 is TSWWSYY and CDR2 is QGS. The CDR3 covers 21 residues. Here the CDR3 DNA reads TGTGCTCTTGGGGATTCCTTGCTAGGCGTACTGGGGGATACGGACACCGATAAACTCATCTTT. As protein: CALGDSLLGVLGDTDTDKLIF.

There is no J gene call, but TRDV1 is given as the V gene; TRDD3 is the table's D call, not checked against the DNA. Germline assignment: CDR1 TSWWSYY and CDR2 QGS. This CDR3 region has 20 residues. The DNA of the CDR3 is TGTGCTCTTGGGAAACTCGGGCTGCCTGGGGGATACTCTCCTCTCGTACAACTCTTCTTC. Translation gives CALGKLGLPGGYSPLVQLFF.

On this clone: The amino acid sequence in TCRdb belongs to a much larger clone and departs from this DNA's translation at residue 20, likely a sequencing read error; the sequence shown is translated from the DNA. The CDR3 region is CALGEQEFLPAGGYAQYADELIF. Here the CDR3 DNA reads TGTGCTCTTGGGGAGCAGGAATTCCTTCCCGCTGGGGGATACGCCCAGTACGCCGATGAACTCATCTTT. The chain combines TRDV1 with TRDJ1, with 12 bases fitting TRDD3. The J gene was missing in TCRdb and was found by matching the end of the DNA to germline. Germline V gene lookup returns CDR1 TSWWSYY and CDR2 QGS. The CDR3 contains 23 residues.

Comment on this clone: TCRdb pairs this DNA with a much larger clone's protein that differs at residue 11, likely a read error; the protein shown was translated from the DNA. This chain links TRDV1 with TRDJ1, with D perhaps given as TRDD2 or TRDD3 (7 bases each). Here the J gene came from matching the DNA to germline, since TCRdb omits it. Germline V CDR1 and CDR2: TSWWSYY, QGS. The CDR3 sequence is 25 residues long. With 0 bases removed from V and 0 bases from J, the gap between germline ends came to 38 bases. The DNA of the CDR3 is TGTGCTCTTGGGGAACTTCGCCGGTTTCCTACAAAGGTGGGGGGGATTGGGGAGAACACCGATAAACTCATCTTT. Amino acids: CALGELRRFPTKVGGIGENTDKLIF.

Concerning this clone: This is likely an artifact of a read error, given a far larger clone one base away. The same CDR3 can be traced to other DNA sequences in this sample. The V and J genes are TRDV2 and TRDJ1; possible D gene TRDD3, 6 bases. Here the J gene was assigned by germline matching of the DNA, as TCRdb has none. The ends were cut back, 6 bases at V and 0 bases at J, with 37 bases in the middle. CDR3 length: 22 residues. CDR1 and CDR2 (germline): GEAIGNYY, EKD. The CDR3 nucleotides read TGTGCCTGTCCCCGTAATCGGGAAGGAGGATACAACCACCCACTGTACACCGATAAACTCATCTTT. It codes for CACPRNREGGYNHPLYTDKLIF.

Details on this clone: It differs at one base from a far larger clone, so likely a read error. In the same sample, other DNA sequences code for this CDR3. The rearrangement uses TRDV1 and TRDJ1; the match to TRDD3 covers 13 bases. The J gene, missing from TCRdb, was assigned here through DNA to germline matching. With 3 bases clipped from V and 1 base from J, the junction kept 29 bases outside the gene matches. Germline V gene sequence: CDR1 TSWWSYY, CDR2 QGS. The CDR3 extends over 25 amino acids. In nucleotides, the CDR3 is TGTGCTCTTGGGGAGCTAGTTCCTAAGGGGCTTATACTGGGGGATACGCCCGTTTGCACCGATAAACTCATCTTT. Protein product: CALGELVPKGLILGDTPVCTDKLIF.

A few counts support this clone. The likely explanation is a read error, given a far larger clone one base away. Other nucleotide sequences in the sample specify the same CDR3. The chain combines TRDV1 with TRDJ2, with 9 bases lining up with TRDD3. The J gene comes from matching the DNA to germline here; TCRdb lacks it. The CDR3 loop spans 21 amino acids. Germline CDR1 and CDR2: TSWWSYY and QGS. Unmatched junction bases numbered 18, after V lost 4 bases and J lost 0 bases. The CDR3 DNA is TGTGCTCTTGGGGCCCCTCTACGAACCGGGGGATACTACGCTTTGACAGCACAACTCTTCTTT. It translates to CALGAPLRTGGYYALTAQLFF.

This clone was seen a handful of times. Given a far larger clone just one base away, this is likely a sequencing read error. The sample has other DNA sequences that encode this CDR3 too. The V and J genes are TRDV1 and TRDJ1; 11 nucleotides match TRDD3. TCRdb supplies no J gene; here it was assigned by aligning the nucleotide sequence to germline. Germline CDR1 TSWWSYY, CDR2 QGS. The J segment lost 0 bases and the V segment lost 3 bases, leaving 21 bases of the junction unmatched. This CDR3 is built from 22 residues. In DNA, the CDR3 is TGTGCTCTTGGGGAGACTCCACCTTACTGGGGGATATCGAGGAGGTACACCGATAAACTCATCTTT. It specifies CALGETPPYWGISRRYTDKLIF.

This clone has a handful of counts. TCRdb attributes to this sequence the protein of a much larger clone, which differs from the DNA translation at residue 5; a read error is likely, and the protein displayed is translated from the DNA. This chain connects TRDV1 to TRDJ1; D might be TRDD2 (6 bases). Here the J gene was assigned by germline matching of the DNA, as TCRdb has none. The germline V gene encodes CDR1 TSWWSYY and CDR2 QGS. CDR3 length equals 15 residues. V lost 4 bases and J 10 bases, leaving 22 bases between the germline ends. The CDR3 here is CALGGPYFPKGTLIF. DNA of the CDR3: TGTGCTCTTGGGGGTCCCTATTTTCCTAAGGGAACACTCATCTTT.

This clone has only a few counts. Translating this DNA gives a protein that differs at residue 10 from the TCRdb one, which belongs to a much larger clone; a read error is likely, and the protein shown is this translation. Here the CDR3 DNA reads TGTGCTCTTGGGGAAGCCCCTTCCGCGGAAAACGCACTGGGGGAGTACACCGATAAACTCATCTTT. It encodes CALGEAPSAENALGEYTDKLIF. The chain carries TRDV1 and TRDJ1; 9 nucleotides agree with TRDD3. No J segment appears in TCRdb, so it was assigned here by matching the sequence to germline. CDR3 length: 22 residues. Trimming at V came to 2 bases and at J to 0 bases, leaving 22 bases not matched to a gene. Germline CDR1 reads TSWWSYY; CDR2 reads QGS.

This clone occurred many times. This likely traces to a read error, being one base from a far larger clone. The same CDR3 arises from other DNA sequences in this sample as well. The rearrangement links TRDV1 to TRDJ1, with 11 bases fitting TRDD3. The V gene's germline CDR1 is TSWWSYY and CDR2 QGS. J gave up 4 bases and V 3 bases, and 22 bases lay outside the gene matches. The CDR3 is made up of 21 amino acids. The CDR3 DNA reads TGTGCTCTTGGGGAGCTAGGACTTCCTACATGGGGGATACGAGGGGTCGATAAACTCATCTTT. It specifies CALGELGLPTWGIRGVDKLIF.

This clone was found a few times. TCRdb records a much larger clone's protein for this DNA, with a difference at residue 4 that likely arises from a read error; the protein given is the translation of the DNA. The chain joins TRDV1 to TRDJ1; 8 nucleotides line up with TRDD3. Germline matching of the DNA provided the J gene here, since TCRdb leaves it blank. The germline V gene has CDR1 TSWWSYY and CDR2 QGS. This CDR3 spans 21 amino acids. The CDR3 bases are TGTGCTCTTAGGGAAGGGATCCTAAGTCGACTGGGGGTCATGTACACCGATAAACTCATCTTT. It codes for CALREGILSRLGVMYTDKLIF.

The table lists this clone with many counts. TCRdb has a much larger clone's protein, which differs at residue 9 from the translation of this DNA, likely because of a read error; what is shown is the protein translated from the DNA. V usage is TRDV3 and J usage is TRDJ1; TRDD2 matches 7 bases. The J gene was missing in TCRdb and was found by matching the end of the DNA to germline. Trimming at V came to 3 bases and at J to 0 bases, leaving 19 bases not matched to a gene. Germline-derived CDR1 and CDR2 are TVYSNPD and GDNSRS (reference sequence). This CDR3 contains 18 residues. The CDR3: CALNFPTWCGAYTDKLIF. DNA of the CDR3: TGTGCCTTGAATTTTCCTACGTGGTGTGGGGCGTACACCGATAAACTCATCTTT.

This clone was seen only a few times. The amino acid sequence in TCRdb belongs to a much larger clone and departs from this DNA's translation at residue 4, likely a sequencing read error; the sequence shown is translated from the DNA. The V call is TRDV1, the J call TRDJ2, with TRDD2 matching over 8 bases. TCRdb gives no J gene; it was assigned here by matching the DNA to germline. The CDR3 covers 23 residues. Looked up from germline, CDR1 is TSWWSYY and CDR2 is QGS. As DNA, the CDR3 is TGTGCTCTTAGGGATCTAACGATCTTCCTACCGTGGGGGCATATAGCTTTGACAGCACAACTCTTCTTT. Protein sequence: CALRDLTIFLPWGHIALTAQLFF.

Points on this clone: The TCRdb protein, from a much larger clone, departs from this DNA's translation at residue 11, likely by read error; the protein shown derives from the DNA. CDR3 DNA sequence: TGTGCTCTTGGGGACACCTTACAGTTTTCCCACGTCCGGGGGATCGTAACTTACGATAAACTCATCTTT. This codes for CALGDTLQFSHVRGIVTYDKLIF. V gene TRDV1 combines with J gene TRDJ1; 7 bases match TRDD3. Germline matching of the DNA provided the J gene here, since TCRdb leaves it blank. Unmatched junction bases numbered 32, after V lost 3 bases and J lost 4 bases. This CDR3 is 23 amino acids long. Germline CDR1 is TSWWSYY and CDR2 is QGS.

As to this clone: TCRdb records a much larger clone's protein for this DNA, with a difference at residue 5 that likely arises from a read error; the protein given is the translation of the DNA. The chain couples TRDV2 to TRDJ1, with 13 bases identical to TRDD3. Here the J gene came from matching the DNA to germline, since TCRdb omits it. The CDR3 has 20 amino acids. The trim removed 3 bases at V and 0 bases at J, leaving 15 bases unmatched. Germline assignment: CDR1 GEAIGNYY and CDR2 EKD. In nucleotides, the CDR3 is TGTGCCTGTGACGCCCCTTTACTGGGGGATACGGTCATTGACACCGATAAACTCATCTTT. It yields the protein CACDAPLLGDTVIDTDKLIF.

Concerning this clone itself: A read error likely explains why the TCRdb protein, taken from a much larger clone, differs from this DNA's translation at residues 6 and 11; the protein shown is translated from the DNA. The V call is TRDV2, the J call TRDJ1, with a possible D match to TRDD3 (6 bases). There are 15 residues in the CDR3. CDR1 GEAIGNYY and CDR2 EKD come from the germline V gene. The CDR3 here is CACDMAGESTYKLIF. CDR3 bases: TGTGCCTGTGACATGGCGGGGGAGAGCACCTATAAACTCATCTTT.

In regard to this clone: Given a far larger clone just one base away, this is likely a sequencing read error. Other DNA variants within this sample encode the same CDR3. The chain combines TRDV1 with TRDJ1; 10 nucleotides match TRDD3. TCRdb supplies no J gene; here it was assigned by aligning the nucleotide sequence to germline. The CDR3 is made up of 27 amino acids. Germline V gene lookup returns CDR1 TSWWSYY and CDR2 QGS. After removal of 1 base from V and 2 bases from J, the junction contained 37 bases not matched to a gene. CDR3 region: CALGEPDGEVSGSILGDTLTSTDKLIF. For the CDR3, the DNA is TGTGCTCTTGGGGAACCCGATGGGGAAGTCTCCGGGTCCATATTGGGGGATACACTCACATCTACCGATAAACTCATCTTT.

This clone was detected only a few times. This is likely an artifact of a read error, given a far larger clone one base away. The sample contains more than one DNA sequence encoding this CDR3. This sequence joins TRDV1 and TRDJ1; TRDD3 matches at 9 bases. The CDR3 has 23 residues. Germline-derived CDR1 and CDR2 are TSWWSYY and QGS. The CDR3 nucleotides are TGTGCCCTTGGGGAAGGACCGCTTCCAATGTTGAAACTGGGGGACCTGTACACCGATAAACTCATCTTT. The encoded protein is CALGEGPLPMLKLGDLYTDKLIF.

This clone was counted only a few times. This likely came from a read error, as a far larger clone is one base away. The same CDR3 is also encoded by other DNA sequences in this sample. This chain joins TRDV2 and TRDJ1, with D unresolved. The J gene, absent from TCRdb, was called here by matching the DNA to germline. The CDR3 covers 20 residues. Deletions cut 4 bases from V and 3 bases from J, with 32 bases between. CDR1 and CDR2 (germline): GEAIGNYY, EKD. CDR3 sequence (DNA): TGTGCCTGTGAACCTATGGGCATAGAAAGGGTTCCAAGGGTGGCCGATAAACTCATCTTT. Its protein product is CACEPMGIERVPRVADKLIF.

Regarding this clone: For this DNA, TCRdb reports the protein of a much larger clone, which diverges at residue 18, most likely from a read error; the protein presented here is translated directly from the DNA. This CDR3 reads CALGVPLGGYALRYTDKPIF. In DNA form, the CDR3 reads TGTGCTCTTGGGGTCCCCTTAGGGGGATACGCACTGCGATACACCGATAAACCCATCTTT. The V gene was identified as TRDV1, while no J gene was called; TRDD3 reflects the table's D call only, with no check against the DNA. CDR3 length equals 20 residues. Germline lookup yields CDR1 TSWWSYY and CDR2 QGS.

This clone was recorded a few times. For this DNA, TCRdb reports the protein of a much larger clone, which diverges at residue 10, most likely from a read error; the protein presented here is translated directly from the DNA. The CDR3 nucleotides read TGTGCTCTTGGGCCCCCGGGGGACCTACTGTACACCGATAAACTCATCTTT. It specifies CALGPPGDLLYTDKLIF. V is TRDV1 and J is TRDJ1; D may be TRDD3 (6 bases). TCRdb lists no J gene, so it was determined here by aligning the DNA to germline. Germline V CDR1 and CDR2: TSWWSYY, QGS. Trimming stripped 5 bases from V and 0 bases from J, with 19 bases between. The CDR3 sequence is 17 residues long.

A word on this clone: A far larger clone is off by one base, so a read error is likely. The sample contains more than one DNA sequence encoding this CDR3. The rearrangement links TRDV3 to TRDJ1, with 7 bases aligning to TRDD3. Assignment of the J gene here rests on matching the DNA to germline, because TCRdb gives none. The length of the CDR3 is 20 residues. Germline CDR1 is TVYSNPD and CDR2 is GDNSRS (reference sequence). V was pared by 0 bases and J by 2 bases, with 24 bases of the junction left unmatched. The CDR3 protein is CAFRDPYYWGIPRWTDKLIF. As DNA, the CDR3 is TGTGCCTTTAGAGATCCCTATTACTGGGGCATTCCCCGTTGGACCGATAAACTCATCTTT.

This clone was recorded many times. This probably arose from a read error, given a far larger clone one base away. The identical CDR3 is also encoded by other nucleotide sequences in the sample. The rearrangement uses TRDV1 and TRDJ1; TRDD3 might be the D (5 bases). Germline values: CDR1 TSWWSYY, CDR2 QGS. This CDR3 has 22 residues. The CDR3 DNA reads TGCGCTCTTGGGGAACTCTTCTATAACAGCCACTGCCCTTTTGAACCCACCGATAAACTCATCTTT. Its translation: CALGELFYNSHCPFEPTDKLIF.

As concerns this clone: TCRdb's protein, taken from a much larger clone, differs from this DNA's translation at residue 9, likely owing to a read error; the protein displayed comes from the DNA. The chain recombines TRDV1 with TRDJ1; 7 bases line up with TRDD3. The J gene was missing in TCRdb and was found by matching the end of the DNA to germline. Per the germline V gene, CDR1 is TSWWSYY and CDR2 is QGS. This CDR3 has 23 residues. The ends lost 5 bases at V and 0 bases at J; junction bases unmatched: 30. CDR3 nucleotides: TGTGCTCTTGGGTCACTCTCCCATCCCTACTGGATACGCGGAAACAAGTACACCGATAAACTCATCTTT. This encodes CALGSLSHPYWIRGNKYTDKLIF.

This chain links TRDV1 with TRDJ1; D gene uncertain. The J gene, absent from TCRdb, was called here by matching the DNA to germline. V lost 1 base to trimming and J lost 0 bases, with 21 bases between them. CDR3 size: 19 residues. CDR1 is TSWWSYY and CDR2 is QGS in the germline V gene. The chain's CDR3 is CALGERFTLTLAYTDKLIF. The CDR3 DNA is TGTGCTCTTGGGGAACGATTTACTCTAACCCTCGCGTACACCGATAAACTCATCTTT.